These 23 T cell receptor beta chains were sequenced from one sample in a study of siplizumab effects on memory and regulatory T cells (dated by TCRdb to the late 2010s). Library construction relied on the immunoSEQ multiplex PCR assay. TCRdb's version of the immuneACCESS table is confined to in-frame rearrangements and falls short of the full clone set. An unresolved V gene accounts for under half of the shortfall where checked; the remainder is of unknown origin. The sample table records roughly 56,000 clones; more than 80% of these occur just once. The ten most abundant clones make up about two fifths of the sample. Sequencing was carried out using CD8+ T cells sorted from blood. Receptors were obtained from a human donor in good health.

The rearrangement uses TRBV7-9 and TRBJ2-1; D not certain. The CDR3 sequence is 12 residues long. The V end lost 5 bases, the J end lost 7 bases, and 9 bases lay between the germline ends. CDR1 is SEHNR and CDR2 is FQNEAQ in the germline V gene (reference sequence). DNA of the CDR3: TGTGCCAGCAGCCAGATCAGGAATGAGCAGTTCTTC. This translates into CASSQIRNEQFF.

This clone came up once. The gene calls are TRBV7-8 and TRBJ1-1, with D possibly TRBD1 on 5 matching bases. Trimming took off 1 base at V and 1 base at J, with 10 bases between the two ends. The CDR3 spans 15 residues. Germline CDR1 and CDR2: SGHVS and FQNEAQ. The CDR3 loop is CASSLVGGPNTEAFF. The CDR3 nucleotides read TGTGCCAGCAGCTTAGTCGGGGGACCGAACACTGAAGCTTTCTTT.

V usage is TRBV29-1 and J usage is TRBJ2-1; a weak D match, TRBD1 (5 bases). Per the germline V gene, CDR1 is SQVTM and CDR2 is ANQGSEA. With 6 bases removed from V and 2 bases from J, the gap between germline ends came to 17 bases. The CDR3 contains 15 residues. For the CDR3, the DNA is TGCAGCGTGAATTCCTGGACAACTACCTACAATGAGCAGTTCTTC. Translation gives CSVNSWTTTYNEQFF.

This sequence joins TRBV28 and TRBJ1-1, with D unresolved. Germline-derived CDR1 and CDR2 are MDHEN and SYDVKM. The CDR3 covers 13 residues. Trimming shortened V by 4 bases and J by 2 bases, and 8 bases separated the two germline ends. This CDR3 is CASSYGVNTEAFF. CDR3 DNA: TGTGCCAGCAGTTACGGGGTAAACACTGAAGCTTTCTTT.

J is TRBJ2-7 and V is TRBV6-5, with TRBD1 identical over 8 bases. V lost 2 bases to trimming and J lost 5 bases; unmatched junction nucleotides: 5. The CDR3 runs 14 residues. CDR1 and CDR2 from the germline V gene are MNHEY and SVGAGI. Here the CDR3 DNA reads TGTGCCAGCAGTTACGCAGGGGGCGTCGACGAGCAGTACTTC. It encodes CASSYAGGVDEQYF.

The chain joins TRBV20-1 to TRBJ2-7; no clear D gene. Trimming stripped 0 bases from V and 6 bases from J, with 3 bases between. This CDR3 contains 10 residues. Germline V gives CDR1 DFQATT, CDR2 SNEGSKA (reference sequence). The CDR3 here is CSARDFEQYF. In nucleotides, the CDR3 is TGCAGTGCTAGAGATTTCGAGCAGTACTTC.

The J gene is TRBJ2-3, the V gene TRBV9, with TRBD2 identical over 9 bases. The V segment lost 4 bases and the J segment 4 bases; nucleotides outside the gene matches: 7. This CDR3 is built from 15 residues. Germline-derived CDR1 and CDR2 are SGDLS and YYNGEE. The CDR3 sequence: CASSPSGTSSDTQYF. The DNA of the CDR3 is TGTGCCAGCAGCCCTAGCGGGACTAGCTCAGATACGCAGTATTTT. Supplemented by reference TRBV9 and TRBJ2-3, the full variable domain reads DSGVTQTPKHLITATGQRVTLRCSPRSGDLSVYWYQQSLDQGLQFLIQYYNGEERAKGNILERFSAQQFPDLHSELNLSSLELGDSALYFCASSPSGTSSDTQYFGPGTRLTVL.

This clone was counted once. The chain has TRBV6-5 and TRBJ2-7; TRBD2 matches at 8 bases. The CDR3 spans 15 residues. The V gene's germline CDR1 is MNHEY and CDR2 SVGAGI. V lost 6 bases, J lost 0 bases, and 7 bases stayed unmatched. Written as DNA, the CDR3 is TGTGCCAGCAGCCCCGGGGGGGCTTCCTCCTACGAGCAGTACTTC. Amino acid sequence: CASSPGGASSYEQYF.

The chain links TRBV13 to TRBJ2-2, with D hard to call. V was clipped by 6 bases and J by 7 bases, with 12 bases between them. The germline V gene has CDR1 PRHDT and CDR2 FYEKMQ (reference sequence). The CDR3 spans 13 residues. CDR3 bases: TGTGCCAGCAGTTCCGGGCGGAACGGGGAGCTGTTTTTT. Amino acids: CASSSGRNGELFF.

The chain links TRBV5-1 to TRBJ2-7; D possibly uses TRBD1 or TRBD2 (5 bases each). This CDR3 contains 12 residues. CDR1 is SGHRS and CDR2 is YFSETQ in the germline V gene. Trimming cost V 1 base and J 5 bases, with 7 bases left between them. CDR3 in amino acids: CASSLQGDEQYF. The CDR3 DNA reads TGCGCCAGCAGCTTGCAGGGAGACGAGCAGTACTTC.

The chain is built from TRBV7-6 and TRBJ2-7; 10 bases align to TRBD1. The CDR3 totals 17 residues. The V segment lost 2 bases and the J segment 5 bases; nucleotides outside the gene matches: 12. CDR1 is SGHVS and CDR2 is FNYEAQ in the germline V gene. The CDR3 region is CASSLRPPGQGSNEQYF. For the CDR3, the DNA is TGTGCCAGCAGCTTACGCCCTCCGGGACAGGGGTCGAACGAGCAGTACTTC.

The chain employs TRBV28 and TRBJ2-3, with 13 bases that match TRBD2. Germline V gene lookup returns CDR1 MDHEN and CDR2 SYDVKM. CDR3 size: 19 residues. Losses at the gene ends were 3 bases for V and 3 bases for J; bases not matched to a gene: 12. The CDR3 here is CASSFSGRTSGSFTDTQYF. Here the CDR3 DNA reads TGTGCCAGCAGTTTTTCCGGCCGGACTAGCGGGAGTTTTACAGATACGCAGTATTTT.

The gene calls are TRBV9 and TRBJ2-7; 9 bases fit TRBD1. The CDR3 is made up of 15 amino acids. Germline V gene sequence: CDR1 SGDLS, CDR2 YYNGEE. Trimming at V came to 5 bases and at J to 5 bases, leaving 11 bases not matched to a gene. DNA of the CDR3: TGTGCCAGCAGTGAAACCGGGACAGGGATCCACGAGCAGTACTTC. This codes for CASSETGTGIHEQYF.

V and J are TRBV2 and TRBJ2-5; D gene unclear. Germline V gives CDR1 SNHLY, CDR2 FYNNEI. This CDR3 has 14 amino acids. Trimming cost V 4 bases and J 0 bases, with 9 bases left between them. The CDR3 DNA reads TGTGCCAGCAGTGTTTCAGCCGACCAAGAGACCCAGTACTTC. It yields the protein CASSVSADQETQYF.

In this sample, this clone turned up once. V usage is TRBV25-1 and J usage is TRBJ2-7; 11 bases align to TRBD2. Germline values: CDR1 MGHDK, CDR2 SYGVNS. This CDR3 is built from 13 residues. The junction had 4 bases not matched to a gene; V was cut back by 7 bases and J by 5 bases. The CDR3 nucleotides are TGTGCCAGCAATAGCGGGAGGGCCGACGAGCAGTACTTC. Its translation: CASNSGRADEQYF.

The chain has TRBV10-3 and TRBJ1-5, with D perhaps TRBD1 (6 bases). Trimming removed 7 bases from V and 6 bases from J, with 13 bases in between. Germline assignment: CDR1 ENHRY and CDR2 SYGVKD. The CDR3 totals 13 residues. The CDR3 DNA reads as TGTGCCATCAAACCGGGGGCGGGTCAGCCCCAGCATTTT. Translating it yields CAIKPGAGQPQHF.

This sequence joins TRBV29-1 and TRBJ1-2, with D possibly being TRBD1 (6 bases). V shed 3 bases and J shed 4 bases, with 9 bases lying between them. Germline V CDR1 and CDR2: SQVTM, ANQGSEA. CDR3 size: 12 residues. The CDR3 loop reads CSVDRGVYGYTF. CDR3 coding DNA: TGCAGCGTTGACAGGGGTGTCTATGGCTACACCTTC.

V usage is TRBV21-1 and J usage is TRBJ2-2; the DNA was not used to check the table's D call, TRBD2. TRBV21-1 is reported as a pseudogene. This CDR3 comprises 16 residues. DNA of the CDR3: TGTGCCAGCAGCAATATAGTGTGGGAGCGCACCGGGGAGCTGTTTTTT. Protein: CASSNIVWERTGELFF.

The DNA of the CDR3 is TGTGCCACCAGCTTTGGAACCGGCTACACCTTC. It encodes CATSFGTGYTF. The chain uses TRBV25-1 and TRBJ1-2, with D unresolved. Germline assignment: CDR1 MGHDK and CDR2 SYGVNS. CDR3 size: 11 residues. V lost 10 bases and J 8 bases, leaving 14 bases between the germline ends.

This chain joins TRBV27 and TRBJ2-1; 12 bases line up with TRBD2. V dropped 5 bases and J dropped 9; count of bases not matched to a gene: 14. This CDR3 spans 17 amino acids. Germline V gene data show CDR1 as MNHEY and CDR2 as SMNVEV (reference sequence). DNA of the CDR3: TGTGCCAGCAGTCTCTACGAAGGACTAGCGGGATCTATTGAGCAGTTCTTC. This sequence encodes CASSLYEGLAGSIEQFF.

The V and J genes are TRBV5-1 and TRBJ2-1; 13 bases align to TRBD2. CDR3 length: 17 amino acids. Germline CDR1 reads SGHRS; CDR2 reads YFSETQ. V was pared by 4 bases and J by 4 bases, with 8 bases of the junction left unmatched. Here the CDR3 DNA reads TGCGCCAGCAGCGGAAGACTAGCGGGAGGCTCATACAATGAGCAGTTCTTC. This codes for CASSGRLAGGSYNEQFF.

In nucleotides, the CDR3 is TGTGCCAGCAGCGTAGATGGGGCTTACAATGAGCAGTTCTTC. Translated: CASSVDGAYNEQFF. The J gene is TRBJ2-1, the V gene TRBV9; D perhaps matches TRBD1 (5 bases). Germline values: CDR1 SGDLS, CDR2 YYNGEE. V lost 0 bases and J 4 bases, leaving 8 bases between the germline ends. The CDR3 is made up of 14 amino acids.

The chain carries TRBV10-3 and TRBJ1-1, with 9 bases matching TRBD1. This CDR3 comprises 15 residues. Germline loops: CDR1 ENHRY, CDR2 SYGVKD. V dropped 2 bases and J dropped 5; count of bases not matched to a gene: 6. In nucleotides, the CDR3 is TGTGCCATCAGTGAGCCTACAGGGGGCCGGACTGAAGCTTTCTTT. Amino acids: CAISEPTGGRTEAFF.